The clone carrying this TCR beta chain has just one count. Antigen specificity is unknown. The assay was immunoSEQ multiplex PCR, and TCRdb's table has in-frame clones only and misses some. The sample consists of fewer than 200,000 clones, roughly nine tenths of them appearing once. CDR3 length equals 15 residues. Trimming cost V 3 bases and J 2 bases; bases outside gene matches: 4. The V gene's germline CDR1 is LNHDA and CDR2 SQIVND (reference sequence). The data originate from a study of cytomegalovirus exposure and HLA in healthy donors. Study-level results: Associated with cytomegalovirus, according to the listing, were fewer than 200 TCR beta chains.

The chain combines TRBV19 with TRBJ2-3, with TRBD2 matching 8 bases. Sequences were obtained from PBMCs. This TCR came from a woman younger than 45 in good health and CMV-seronegative. DNA for the CDR3: TGTGCCAGTAGTATTTCACTAGCGGCCACAGATACGCAGTATTTT. Its translation is CASSISLAATDTQYF.